These 4 T cell receptor beta chains were sequenced from one sample in a study of cytomegalovirus exposure and HLA in healthy donors. Sequencing used immunoSEQ multiplex PCR; TCRdb keeps in-frame clones, though not all of them. In the table there are 130,000 to 150,000 clones, around nine tenths of which are singletons. The sample consisted of PBMCs. Receptors originate from a woman aged 18-29 years in good health and CMV-seropositive.

The V and J genes are TRBV5-1 and TRBJ2-1; no firm D call. Trimming pared 4 bases from V and 3 bases from J, leaving 14 bases between. The CDR3 covers 15 residues. Germline V lookup: CDR1 SGHRS, CDR2 YFSETQ. The CDR3 is CASSRGLGYYNEQFF. In nucleotides, the CDR3 is TGCGCCAGCAGCCGTGGTCTAGGCTACTACAATGAGCAGTTCTTC.

The chain uses TRBV2 and TRBJ1-5; D unresolved. Germline V gene sequence: CDR1 SNHLY, CDR2 FYNNEI. V shed 7 bases and J shed 8 bases, with 24 bases lying between them. The CDR3 covers 16 residues. The CDR3 sequence: CASTLAAGGGVEPQHF. In DNA, the CDR3 is TGTGCCAGCACCTTGGCCGCGGGAGGTGGGGTTGAGCCCCAGCATTTT.

The genes are TRBV4-3 and TRBJ1-2; 9 bases line up with TRBD1. V lost 2 bases, J lost 7 bases, and 8 bases stayed unmatched. This CDR3 has 15 residues. Germline V lookup: CDR1 LGHNA, CDR2 YSLEER. In nucleotides, the CDR3 is TGCGCCAGCAGCCAAACGGGGACAGGGCTTGGTGGCTACACCTTC. It specifies CASSQTGTGLGGYTF.

The chain couples TRBV11-3 to TRBJ2-1; the match to TRBD2 covers 9 bases. Trimming cost V 8 bases and J 1 base; bases outside gene matches: 6. Germline values: CDR1 SGHNT, CDR2 YENEEA. CDR3 size: 15 residues. This CDR3 is CASHIAGESYNEQFF. CDR3 nucleotides: TGTGCCAGCCACATAGCGGGAGAGTCCTACAATGAGCAGTTCTTC.